The 12 T cell receptor beta chains below come from one sample, sequenced in a study of blood T cells in healthy people across ages. For the second PCR, which ran for about 7 to 11 cycles, a sample-barcoded 5' primer and a J-beta primer mix were used. TCRdb itself ran the 5' RACE reads through MiXCR, one entry per CDR3 protein. The data show more than 600,000 distinct CDR3 sequences, with around 25% seen just once and more than 8.5% held by the top ten. Another study also made use of these data, one on T cells of mothers and their children.

Specimen: blood. The source of these receptors is a boy between 5 and 17 years old in good health.

This clonotype has more than one count but fewer than ten. The DNA for the CDR3 is TGTGCCAGCAGTTCGAGTTCCCCCTACGAGCAGTACTTC. The encoded protein is CASSSSSPYEQYF. V and J are TRBV12-3 or TRBV12-4 and TRBJ2-1; D remains unclear. The DNA matches TRBJ2-7 better at its end, which makes the J call doubtful. This CDR3 is 13 amino acids long.

The chain uses TRBV20-1 and TRBJ2-3; possible D gene TRBD2, 6 bases. V was cut by 3 bases and J by 5 bases, with 15 bases left in between. The CDR3 has 14 residues. From germline, CDR1 is DFQATT and CDR2 SNEGSKA (reference sequence). CDR3 nucleotides: TGCAGTGCTAGTCGGCGGGGTGGGGGAGATACGCAGTATTTT. Amino acid sequence: CSASRRGGGDTQYF.

This clonotype has just a few counts. V is TRBV7-9 and J is TRBJ2-3, with D possibly being TRBD1 (6 bases). Germline V CDR1 and CDR2: SEHNR, FQNEAQ (reference sequence). The V end lost 5 bases, the J end lost 0 bases, and 12 bases lay between the germline ends. The CDR3 has 15 residues. The CDR3 bases are TGTGCCAGCAGCGTCCGGGACACTAGCACAGATACGCAGTATTTT. Encoded protein: CASSVRDTSTDTQYF.

J is TRBJ2-1 and V is TRBV4-2; D remains unclear. This CDR3 is 13 amino acids long. V shed 1 base and J shed 5 bases, with 6 bases lying between them. Germline V gene sequence: CDR1 LGHNA, CDR2 YNFKEQ. The CDR3 nucleotides are TGTGCCAGCAGCCAAGGCGGTAACAATGAGCAGTTCTTC. Its translation: CASSQGGNNEQFF.

The rearrangement uses TRBV29-1 and TRBJ2-1; 9 nucleotides line up with TRBD2. The CDR3 is made up of 14 amino acids. CDR1 is SQVTM and CDR2 is ANQGSEA in the germline V gene. V was pared by 7 bases and J by 5 bases, with 9 bases of the junction left unmatched. The CDR3 loop is CSAMTSGGHNEQFF. The CDR3 nucleotides are TGCAGCGCAATGACTAGCGGAGGGCACAATGAGCAGTTCTTC.

V and J are TRBV5-1 and TRBJ1-6; D is perhaps TRBD1 (5 bases). The germline CDR1 and CDR2 sequences are SGHRS and YFSETQ. The CDR3 has 15 residues. V lost 1 base, J lost 10 bases, and 15 bases lay in between. The CDR3 here is CASSLTPMGDSPLHF. DNA of the CDR3: TGCGCCAGCAGCTTGACCCCAATGGGGGACTCACCCCTCCACTTT.

This clonotype was seen a handful of times. The J gene is TRBJ1-2, the V gene TRBV6-2 or TRBV6-3; TRBD1 aligns across 10 bases. CDR3 length: 15 residues. The V segment lost 4 bases and the J segment 8 bases; nucleotides outside the gene matches: 10. CDR1 and CDR2 (germline): MNHEY, SVGEGT. The CDR3 spells CASSSSTGGDGGYTF. CDR3 coding DNA: TGTGCCAGCAGTTCATCGACAGGGGGCGACGGAGGCTACACCTTC.

This sequence joins TRBV27 and TRBJ2-4; D remains ambiguous. CDR1 and CDR2 (germline): MNHEY, SMNVEV (reference sequence). Trimming removed 4 bases at V and 0 bases at J, with 7 bases between. There are 14 residues in the CDR3. CDR3 DNA: TGTGCCAGCAGTTCATCCCTAGCCAAAAACATTCAGTACTTC. Translated, it gives CASSSSLAKNIQYF.

This clonotype was recorded at least ten times. The V and J genes are TRBV28 and TRBJ1-5; 11 bases map to TRBD1. V lost 2 bases to trimming and J lost 5 bases; unmatched junction nucleotides: 2. Germline CDR1 reads MDHEN; CDR2 reads SYDVKM. CDR3 length: 15 amino acids. The CDR3, as DNA: TGTGCCAGCAGTTTAGGGACAGGGGGGTATCAGCCCCAGCATTTT. This codes for CASSLGTGGYQPQHF.

This clonotype was picked up a small number of times. The chain carries TRBV19 and TRBJ1-6; 7 bases match TRBD1. V lost 5 bases, J lost 7 bases, and 14 bases stayed unmatched. There are 17 residues in the CDR3. Germline CDR1 and CDR2: LNHDA and SQIVND (reference sequence). CDR3 nucleotides: TGTGCCAGTAGTCTCCGGTTACCGGGACAGAAAAATTCACCCCTCCACTTT. The encoded protein is CASSLRLPGQKNSPLHF.

This clonotype was counted between two and nine times. The chain couples TRBV28 to TRBJ2-1, with D perhaps TRBD1 (6 bases). The CDR3 extends over 15 amino acids. Trimming pared 5 bases from V and 7 bases from J, leaving 18 bases between. Germline V gene lookup returns CDR1 MDHEN and CDR2 SYDVKM. The CDR3 DNA reads TGTGCCAGCAGTATCATACAGGGAACGAAAAATGAGCAGTTCTTC. It encodes CASSIIQGTKNEQFF. Full variable domain (remainder filled in from reference TRBV28 and TRBJ2-1): DVKVTQSSRYLVKRTGEKVFLECVQDMDHENMFWYRQDPGLGLRLIYFSYDVKMKEKGDIPEGYSVSREKKERFSLILESASTNQTSMYLCASSIIQGTKNEQFFGPGTRLTVL.

In this sample, this clonotype turned up a few times. DNA of the CDR3: TGTGCCAGCAGCGAGGACTTCGAAGAAAAACTGTTTTTT. Translation gives CASSEDFEEKLFF. The chain links TRBV7-9 to TRBJ1-4, with D unclear. Germline V lookup: CDR1 SEHNR, CDR2 FQNEAQ (reference sequence). The CDR3 runs 13 residues. V was pared by 5 bases and J by 8 bases, with 12 bases between.